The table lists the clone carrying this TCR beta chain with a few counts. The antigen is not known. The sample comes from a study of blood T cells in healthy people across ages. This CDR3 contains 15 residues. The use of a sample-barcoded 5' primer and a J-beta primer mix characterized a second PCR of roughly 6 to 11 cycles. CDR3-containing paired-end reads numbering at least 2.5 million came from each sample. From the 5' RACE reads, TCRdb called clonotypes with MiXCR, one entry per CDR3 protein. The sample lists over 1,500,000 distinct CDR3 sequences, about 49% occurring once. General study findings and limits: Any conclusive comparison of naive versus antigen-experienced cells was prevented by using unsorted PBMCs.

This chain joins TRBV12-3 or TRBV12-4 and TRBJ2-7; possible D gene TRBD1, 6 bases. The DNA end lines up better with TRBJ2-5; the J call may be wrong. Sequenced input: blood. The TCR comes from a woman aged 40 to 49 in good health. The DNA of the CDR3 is TGTGCCAGCAGTTTCAGGGGTGGAATTCAAGAGACCCAGTACTTC. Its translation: CASSFRGGIQETQYF.